Presented here are 20 T cell receptor beta chains from one specimen sequenced in a study of T cells in tumors and immune-related adverse events. Clones were sequenced by immunoSEQ multiplex PCR, and TCRdb holds only the in-frame ones, with some missing. The sample lists around 8,300 clones, 90% to 95% occurring once. Specimen: lymph node tissue, collected from a patient treated with anti-PD-1 therapy. These receptors originate from a female donor with metastatic renal cell carcinoma.

Regarding this clone: The sample has other DNA sequences that encode this CDR3 too. V usage is TRBV5-1 and J usage is TRBJ1-1, with 7 bases lining up with TRBD1. Germline CDR1 and CDR2: SGHRS and YFSETQ. Losses at the gene ends were 0 bases for V and 5 bases for J; bases not matched to a gene: 4. The CDR3 totals 14 residues. CDR3 DNA: TGCGCCAGCAGCTTGGATAGCAGGGGGACTGAAGCTTTCTTT. Translated: CASSLDSRGTEAFF.

The rearrangement uses TRBV5-1 and TRBJ1-2; D is unclear. The CDR3 is 16 residues long. The V and J ends lost 0 bases and 5 bases respectively, with 17 bases between them. In germline, CDR1 is SGHRS, CDR2 YFSETQ. CDR3 nucleotides: TGCGCCAGCAGCTTGGATGATACAAGCGGGGTATATGGCTACACCTTC. It translates to CASSLDDTSGVYGYTF. Complete variable domain (other parts from reference TRBV5-1 and TRBJ1-2): KAGVTQTPRYLIKTRGQQVTLSCSPISGHRSVSWYQQTPGQGLQFLFEYFSETQRNKGNFPGRFSGRQFSNSRSEMNVSTLELGDSALYLCASSLDDTSGVYGYTFGSGTRLTVV.

The chain has TRBV10-3 and TRBJ1-5; D remains ambiguous. Between the trimmed V and J ends, which lost 7 bases and 4 bases, there was a span of 14 bases. This CDR3 has 14 amino acids. Germline CDR1 reads ENHRY; CDR2 reads SYGVKD. In DNA form, the CDR3 reads TGTGCCATCAAGGACCAACTTGGGAATCAGCCCCAGCATTTT. Protein sequence: CAIKDQLGNQPQHF.

This chain links TRBV12-5 with TRBJ2-4; 8 bases match TRBD2. V was clipped by 0 bases and J by 0 bases; unmatched bases: 4. The CDR3 contains 17 residues. CDR1 is LGHNT and CDR2 is FRNRAP in the germline V gene. The CDR3: CASGLVAGALAKNIQYF. As DNA, the CDR3 is TGTGCTAGTGGTTTGGTAGCGGGAGCACTAGCCAAAAACATTCAGTACTTC.

CDR3 protein: CASSFRDSYSYEQYF. Written as DNA, the CDR3 is TGTGCCAGCAGCTTCCGGGACTCATACTCCTACGAGCAGTACTTC. The chain links TRBV7-2 to TRBJ2-7, with D maybe TRBD2 (6 bases). Deletions cut 3 bases from V and 0 bases from J, with 12 bases between. This CDR3 has 15 amino acids. CDR1 and CDR2 (germline): SGHTA, FQGNSA.

The chain recombines TRBV5-6 with TRBJ2-3, with 8 bases matching TRBD2. J lost 4 bases, V lost 4 bases, and 8 bases had no gene match. This CDR3 is 15 amino acids long. CDR1 is SGHDT, CDR2 YYEEEE, per germline. CDR3 residues: CASSPSGRGADTQYF. In DNA form, the CDR3 reads TGTGCCAGCAGCCCCAGCGGGAGAGGCGCAGATACGCAGTATTTT.

The chain joins TRBV6-5 to TRBJ2-7, with unresolved D. The CDR3 has 13 amino acids. The V end lost 2 bases, the J end lost 4 bases, and 9 bases lay between the germline ends. Germline lookup yields CDR1 MNHEY and CDR2 SVGAGI. This CDR3 reads CASSYGTEYEQYF. CDR3 DNA sequence: TGTGCCAGCAGTTACGGAACGGAGTACGAGCAGTACTTC.

The chain joins TRBV18 to TRBJ2-7; 16 nucleotides align to TRBD2. V was clipped by 6 bases and J by 6 bases; unmatched bases: 8. Germline-derived CDR1 and CDR2 are KGHSH and LQKENI. The CDR3 has 16 residues. The DNA of the CDR3 is TGTGCCAGCTCGCCAGGGGGACTAGCGGGAGGGCGCGAGCAGTACTTC. Encoded protein: CASSPGGLAGGREQYF.

This clone came up a few times. One junction end does not reproduce the germline sequence, and a read error may be involved. The chain combines TRBV6-1 with TRBJ2-3; 7 bases map to TRBD2. The CDR3 totals 15 residues. Germline CDR1 is MNHNS and CDR2 is SASEGT. The CDR3 loop reads CASSEGRDYTETQYF. DNA for the CDR3: TGTGCCAGCAGTGAAGGCAGGGACTACACAGAAACGCAGTATTTT.

This clone showed up just once. The CDR3 DNA is TGTGCCATCAGTGACCCCGGGGTCCGGGAGACCCAGTACTTC. Its protein is CAISDPGVRETQYF. V and J are TRBV10-3 and TRBJ2-5; TRBD2 might be the D (5 bases). The CDR3 is made up of 14 amino acids. V was shortened by 3 bases and J by 5 bases, with 13 bases between the two germline ends. Germline assignment: CDR1 ENHRY and CDR2 SYGVKD.

The chain carries TRBV5-1 and TRBJ2-1, with 9 bases that match TRBD2. Germline V gives CDR1 SGHRS, CDR2 YFSETQ. This CDR3 comprises 16 residues. V was pared by 0 bases and J by 5 bases, with 6 bases of the junction left unmatched. CDR3 residues: CASSLALGLANNEQFF. CDR3 DNA sequence: TGCGCCAGCAGCTTGGCCCTGGGACTAGCAAACAATGAGCAGTTCTTC. Full variable domain (remainder filled in from reference TRBV5-1 and TRBJ2-1): KAGVTQTPRYLIKTRGQQVTLSCSPISGHRSVSWYQQTPGQGLQFLFEYFSETQRNKGNFPGRFSGRQFSNSRSEMNVSTLELGDSALYLCASSLALGLANNEQFFGPGTRLTVL.

This sequence joins TRBV19 and TRBJ2-1, with 8 bases fitting TRBD1. CDR1 and CDR2 (germline): LNHDA, SQIVND (reference sequence). The CDR3 totals 16 residues. V dropped 4 bases and J dropped 9; count of bases not matched to a gene: 14. The CDR3: CASSTRDRLVEGEQFF. As DNA, the CDR3 is TGTGCCAGTAGTACCCGGGACAGGTTGGTTGAGGGTGAGCAGTTCTTC.

The rearrangement uses TRBV6-5 and TRBJ2-3; D ambiguous. Germline lookup yields CDR1 MNHEY and CDR2 SVGAGI. The CDR3 is made up of 15 amino acids. The germline V and J ends were trimmed by 7 bases and 2 bases, with 16 bases remaining between them. This chain's CDR3 is CASTARETYTDTQYF. Here the CDR3 DNA reads TGTGCCAGCACCGCACGAGAGACCTACACAGATACGCAGTATTTT.

V is TRBV2 and J is TRBJ1-5, with D perhaps matching TRBD1 (5 bases). CDR3 length: 14 residues. Trimming removed 1 base from V and 7 bases from J, with 11 bases in between. The germline V gene has CDR1 SNHLY and CDR2 FYNNEI. The CDR3 sequence: CASSEGGARQPQHF. The CDR3 nucleotides read TGTGCCAGCAGTGAAGGCGGGGCACGACAGCCCCAGCATTTT.

The chain recombines TRBV7-8 with TRBJ1-2; a possible D gene is TRBD1 (5 bases). V lost 3 bases and J lost 3, with 8 bases in between. CDR3 size: 13 residues. Germline V gene sequence: CDR1 SGHVS, CDR2 FQNEAQ. CDR3 DNA: TGTGCCAGCAGCTTGGGCAGGGACTATGGCTACACCTTC. It is translated as CASSLGRDYGYTF.

This chain links TRBV9 with TRBJ1-3; D is unclear. V lost 2 bases, J lost 5 bases, and 11 bases lay in between. CDR1 and CDR2 from the germline V gene are SGDLS and YYNGEE. The CDR3 is made up of 14 amino acids. This chain's CDR3 is CASSVGGLRNTIYF. The CDR3, as DNA: TGTGCCAGCAGCGTGGGAGGGTTGAGAAACACCATATATTTT.

The V gene is TRBV7-9, the J gene TRBJ2-7, with D hard to call. The V end was cut by 1 base, the J end by 3 bases, with 7 bases between. Germline loops: CDR1 SEHNR, CDR2 FQNEAQ (reference sequence). This CDR3 has 13 residues. The CDR3 loop reads CASSLDAVYEQYF. The CDR3 region has the DNA TGTGCCAGCAGCTTAGATGCGGTCTACGAGCAGTACTTC.

The V and J genes are TRBV6-5 and TRBJ2-2; TRBD2 aligns across 8 bases. V lost 5 bases and J lost 11; bases outside the gene matches: 13. This CDR3 has 15 amino acids. In germline, CDR1 is MNHEY, CDR2 SVGAGI. The CDR3 protein is CASSPQRLAWFELFF. CDR3 bases: TGTGCCAGCAGTCCCCAGCGACTAGCGTGGTTTGAGCTGTTTTTT.

CDR3 residues: CASSEQADKLAKNIQYF. In DNA, the CDR3 is TGTGCCAGCAGTGAACAGGCAGACAAGCTAGCCAAAAACATTCAGTACTTC. The chain uses TRBV6-1 and TRBJ2-4; D is undetermined. V shed 2 bases and J shed 0 bases, with 14 bases lying between them. The germline CDR1 and CDR2 sequences are MNHNS and SASEGT. This CDR3 is 17 amino acids long.

The chain couples TRBV28 to TRBJ1-2; TRBD1 is a possible D gene (5 bases). The V gene's germline CDR1 is MDHEN and CDR2 SYDVKM. CDR3 length: 14 amino acids. Trimming took off 8 bases at V and 4 bases at J, with 17 bases between the two ends. The CDR3 nucleotides read TGTGCCAGCGTCTCCGGGACCCCGAGCTATGGCTACACCTTC. Protein: CASVSGTPSYGYTF.